The 14 T cell receptor beta chains below come from one sample, sequenced in a study of blood T cell repertoires in COVID-19. Only in-frame clones appear in the TCRdb table, and some are missing; sequencing was by immunoSEQ multiplex PCR. The table includes 150,000 to 200,000 clones, approximately 83% detected once. Sequencing was done on a sample of peripheral blood. The source of these receptors is a man between 60 and 75 years old with acute or convalescent COVID-19.

The rearrangement uses TRBV7-2 and TRBJ2-3; 10 nucleotides match TRBD2. CDR1 is SGHTA and CDR2 is FQGNSA in the germline V gene. After removal of 0 bases from V and 0 bases from J, the junction contained 3 bases not matched to a gene. The length of the CDR3 is 17 residues. For the CDR3, the DNA is TGTGCCAGCAGCTTAGCGCCAGCGGGAGGGAGCACAGATACGCAGTATTTT. Protein product: CASSLAPAGGSTDTQYF.

The genes are TRBV5-1 and TRBJ1-3; D gene ambiguous. The V and J ends lost 2 bases and 0 bases respectively, with 12 bases between them. Germline V gives CDR1 SGHRS, CDR2 YFSETQ. CDR3 length: 16 residues. The CDR3 coding sequence is TGCGCCAGCAGCTTTACTGGGAGAGGCTCTGGAAACACCATATATTTT. This encodes CASSFTGRGSGNTIYF.

The gene calls are TRBV6-5 and TRBJ2-7, with a weak D call TRBD1 (5 bases). This CDR3 spans 15 amino acids. CDR1 MNHEY and CDR2 SVGAGI come from the germline V gene. The V end lost 0 bases, the J end lost 0 bases, and 9 bases lay between the germline ends. Here the CDR3 reads CASSYSYRSSYEQYF. The DNA for the CDR3 is TGTGCCAGCAGTTACTCGTACAGGAGCTCCTACGAGCAGTACTTC.

The chain carries TRBV3-1 (or the pseudogene TRBV3-2) and TRBJ2-1; TRBD2 aligns across 10 bases. Germline V gives CDR1 LGHDT, CDR2 YNNKEL (reference sequence). The CDR3 is 17 residues long. V dropped 3 bases and J dropped 2; count of bases not matched to a gene: 7. The CDR3 sequence is CASSHPLAGVPYNEQFF. The CDR3 DNA follows: TGTGCCAGCAGCCACCCGCTAGCGGGAGTCCCCTACAATGAGCAGTTCTTC.

The genes are TRBV9 and TRBJ2-7; D might be TRBD2 (6 bases). Germline V gene lookup returns CDR1 SGDLS and CDR2 YYNGEE. The CDR3 has 15 residues. The V gene lost 4 bases and the J gene lost 3 bases, with 17 bases spanning the gap. The CDR3 region is CASSPPGLGHYEQYF. In nucleotides, the CDR3 is TGTGCCAGCAGCCCGCCGGGACTCGGACACTACGAGCAGTACTTC.

The chain has TRBV11-2 and TRBJ2-2, with TRBD2 matching over 11 bases. The trim removed 5 bases at V and 3 bases at J, leaving 5 bases unmatched. Germline V gene lookup returns CDR1 SGHAT and CDR2 FQNNGV. The CDR3 is made up of 16 amino acids. CDR3 sequence reads: CASSPLLAGDTGELFF. For the CDR3, the DNA is TGTGCCAGCAGCCCCTTACTAGCGGGGGACACCGGGGAGCTGTTTTTT.

Ten or more counts support this clone. The chain carries TRBV9 and TRBJ2-7; D is perhaps TRBD2 (5 bases). V was clipped by 0 bases and J by 4 bases, with 14 bases between them. The length of the CDR3 is 15 residues. Germline CDR1 and CDR2: SGDLS and YYNGEE. In DNA, the CDR3 is TGTGCCAGCAGCGTAGGACTATCCCCGCAGTACGAGCAGTACTTC. It codes for CASSVGLSPQYEQYF. Using reference TRBV9 and TRBJ2-7 for the parts outside the CDR3, the full variable domain is DSGVTQTPKHLITATGQRVTLRCSPRSGDLSVYWYQQSLDQGLQFLIQYYNGEERAKGNILERFSAQQFPDLHSELNLSSLELGDSALYFCASSVGLSPQYEQYFGPGTRLTVT.

The rearrangement uses TRBV28 and TRBJ2-4; D is perhaps TRBD2 (6 bases). Trimming removed 5 bases at V and 6 bases at J, with 14 bases between. CDR1 is MDHEN, CDR2 SYDVKM, per germline. The CDR3 runs 14 residues. This chain's CDR3 is CASSAGLGINIQYF. The CDR3 DNA sequence: TGTGCCAGCAGTGCGGGACTGGGAATAAACATTCAGTACTTC.

This clone was recorded once. The gene calls are TRBV14 and TRBJ1-2, with 7 bases fitting TRBD1. CDR1 is SGHDN and CDR2 is FVKESK in the germline V gene. The CDR3 is 15 residues long. V dropped 4 bases and J dropped 4; count of bases not matched to a gene: 9. The CDR3 spells CASSLPGTALYGYTF. DNA of the CDR3: TGTGCCAGCAGCCTGCCCGGGACAGCCCTCTATGGCTACACCTTC.

J is TRBJ2-1 and V is TRBV27, with D possibly being TRBD1 (5 bases). Germline assignment: CDR1 MNHEY and CDR2 SMNVEV (reference sequence). The CDR3 has 14 amino acids. V lost 3 bases and J 10 bases, leaving 16 bases between the germline ends. CDR3 sequence: CASSFASREGEQFF. The CDR3, as DNA: TGTGCCAGCAGTTTCGCCTCCAGGGAAGGGGAGCAGTTCTTC.

The table lists this clone with a few counts. This chain uses TRBV18 with TRBJ2-3; 7 bases align to TRBD2. J lost 0 bases, V lost 3 bases, and 3 bases had no gene match. The CDR3 sequence is 15 residues long. Germline CDR1 reads KGHSH; CDR2 reads LQKENI. This chain's CDR3 is CASSPLGGSTDTQYF. The CDR3 bases are TGTGCCAGCTCACCGCTCGGGGGGAGCACAGATACGCAGTATTTT.

Only one count was recorded for this clone. The chain couples TRBV13 to TRBJ2-7; possibly TRBD1 for D (6 bases). This CDR3 region has 13 residues. In germline, CDR1 is PRHDT, CDR2 FYEKMQ (reference sequence). Trimming took off 5 bases at V and 6 bases at J, with 14 bases between the two ends. The CDR3 DNA follows: TGTGCCAGCAGCCCCCCGGGACACCTCGAGCAGTACTTC. This sequence encodes CASSPPGHLEQYF.

V usage is TRBV4-1 and J usage is TRBJ1-2; TRBD1 might be the D (5 bases). Trimming cost V 5 bases and J 6 bases, with 13 bases left between them. Germline V gene sequence: CDR1 MGHRA, CDR2 YSYEKL. This CDR3 region has 13 residues. In DNA, the CDR3 is TGCGCCAGCAGCTTTCGCGGGGGGAATGGCTACACCTTC. Its translation: CASSFRGGNGYTF.

The chain is built from TRBV27 and TRBJ2-3, with 7 bases fitting TRBD2. Germline loops: CDR1 MNHEY, CDR2 SMNVEV (reference sequence). The V and J ends lost 1 base and 6 bases, in that order; junction bases with no gene match: 7. This CDR3 region has 15 residues. CDR3 protein: CASSLWGGPGDTQYF. The CDR3 nucleotides are TGTGCCAGCAGTTTATGGGGGGGTCCCGGGGATACGCAGTATTTT.